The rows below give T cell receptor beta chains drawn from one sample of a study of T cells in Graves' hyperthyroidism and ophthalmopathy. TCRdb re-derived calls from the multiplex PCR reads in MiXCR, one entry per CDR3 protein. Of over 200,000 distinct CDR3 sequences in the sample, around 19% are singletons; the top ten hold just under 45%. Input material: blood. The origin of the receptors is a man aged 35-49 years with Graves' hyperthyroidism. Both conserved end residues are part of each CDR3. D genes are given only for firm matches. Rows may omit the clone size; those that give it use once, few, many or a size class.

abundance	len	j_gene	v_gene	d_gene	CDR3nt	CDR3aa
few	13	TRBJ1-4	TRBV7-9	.	TGTGCCAGCAGCGCTCAGGGCTTTGAAAAACTGTTTTTT	CASSAQGFEKLFF
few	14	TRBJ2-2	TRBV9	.	TGTGCCAGCATGTCTTTCGGGGACACCGGGGAGCTGTTTTTT	CASMSFGDTGELFF
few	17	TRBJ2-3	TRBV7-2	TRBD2	TGTGCCAGCAGCTCCGGTTTGGGGACTAGCGTCACAGATACGCAGTATTTT	CASSSGLGTSVTDTQYF
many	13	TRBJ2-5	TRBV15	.	TGTGCCACCAGCAGAGATCCCGGAGAGACCCAGTACTTC	CATSRDPGETQYF
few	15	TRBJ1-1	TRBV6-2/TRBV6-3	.	TGTGCCAGCAGAGAATGGGGGCGCCTTAGCACTGAAGCTTTCTTT	CASREWGRLSTEAFF
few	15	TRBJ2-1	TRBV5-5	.	TGTGCCAGCAGCTTTATAGGCAACCCGATAGATGAGCAGTTCTTC	CASSFIGNPIDEQFF
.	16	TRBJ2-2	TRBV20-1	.	TGCAGTGCTAGACAGCCCCCAGAGTGGTACACCGGGGAGCTGTTTTTT	CSARQPPEWYTGELFF
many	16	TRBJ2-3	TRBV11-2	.	TGTGCCAGCAGCTTAGCCCTATCTTCTGGGTTGGATACGCAGTATTTT	CASSLALSSGLDTQYF
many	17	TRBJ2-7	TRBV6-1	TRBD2	TGTGCCAGCAGTGAAGGTTTAGCGCTAGCGGGGACCTACGAGCAGTACTTC	CASSEGLALAGTYEQYF
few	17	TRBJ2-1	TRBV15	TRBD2	TGTGCCACCAGCAGAGATCTGCGGGGGGGCTCCTACAATGAGCAGTTCTTC	CATSRDLRGGSYNEQFF
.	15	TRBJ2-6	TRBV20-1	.	TGCAGTGCCGTGGCCACGAGCTCTGGGGCCAACGTCCTGACTTTC	CSAVATSSGANVLTF
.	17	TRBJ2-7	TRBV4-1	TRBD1	TGCGCCAGCAGCCAACGTCAATCCGGGACAGGGCCCTACGAGCAGTACTTC	CASSQRQSGTGPYEQYF
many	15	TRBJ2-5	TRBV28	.	TGTGCCAGCAGTTTACAGAAGCGGATCCAAGAGACCCAGTACTTC	CASSLQKRIQETQYF
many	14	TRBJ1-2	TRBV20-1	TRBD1	TGCAGTGCTACGCTGCGACAGGGGGGATATGGCTACACCTTC	CSATLRQGGYGYTF
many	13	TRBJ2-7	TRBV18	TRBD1	TGTGCCAGCTCGACAGGGGTTTCCTACGAGCAGTACTTC	CASSTGVSYEQYF
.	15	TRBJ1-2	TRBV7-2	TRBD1	TGTGCCAGCAGCTTAGGTCCGGGACAGGGTTTTGGCTACACCTTC	CASSLGPGQGFGYTF
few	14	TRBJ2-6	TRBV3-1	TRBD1	TGTGCCAGCAGGACAGGGGTTGGGGCCAACGTCCTGACTTTC	CASRTGVGANVLTF
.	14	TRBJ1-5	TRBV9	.	TGTGCCAGCAGCGTTAGCTGGGGCAATCAGCCCCAGCATTTT	CASSVSWGNQPQHF
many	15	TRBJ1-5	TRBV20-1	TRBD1	TGCAGTGCTACTCCCGGGACAGGGCACAATCAGCCCCAGCATTTT	CSATPGTGHNQPQHF
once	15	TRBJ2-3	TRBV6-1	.	TGTGCCAGCAGCAGGGGACCTTCTAGCACAGATACGCAGTATTTT	CASSRGPSSTDTQYF
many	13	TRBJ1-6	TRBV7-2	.	TGTGCCAGCAGCTTAGTTTTAAATTCACCCCTCCACTTT	CASSLVLNSPLHF
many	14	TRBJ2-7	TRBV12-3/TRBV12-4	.	TGTGCCAGCAGATCATTTGAGGGGGAGAACGAGCAGTACTTC	CASRSFEGENEQYF
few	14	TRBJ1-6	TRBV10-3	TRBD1	TGTGCCACCAAAACAGGGGGTTATAATTCACCCCTCCACTTT	CATKTGGYNSPLHF
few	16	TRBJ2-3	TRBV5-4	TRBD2	TGTGCCAGCAGCTCCCCGACTAGCGGGGGCACAGATACGCAGTATTTT	CASSSPTSGGTDTQYF
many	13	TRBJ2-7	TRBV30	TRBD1	TGTGCCTGGAGTATCAGGACAGGGGACGAGCAGTACTTC	CAWSIRTGDEQYF
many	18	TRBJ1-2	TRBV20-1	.	TGCAGTGCTAGAGGGGGTTTCGGGATGACAGGCTCTAACTATGGCTACACCTTC	CSARGGFGMTGSNYGYTF
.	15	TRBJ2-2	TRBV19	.	TGTGCCAGTAGTATAAGGCAGCCGAACACCGGGGAGCTGTTTTTT	CASSIRQPNTGELFF
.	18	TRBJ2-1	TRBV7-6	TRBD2	TGTGCCAGCAGCTTAGTGGGACTAGCGGGGGGAATGTACAATGAGCAGTTCTTC	CASSLVGLAGGMYNEQFF
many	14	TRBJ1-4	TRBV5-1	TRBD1	TGCGCCAGCAGCTCCGGGACAGCAAATGAAAAACTGTTTTTT	CASSSGTANEKLFF
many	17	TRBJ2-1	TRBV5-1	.	TGCGCCAGCAGTCAGGCCACAGGGAAACTTTCCTACAATGAGCAGTTCTTC	CASSQATGKLSYNEQFF
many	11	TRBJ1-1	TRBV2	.	TGTGCCAGCAATCCAGGCCCCTCAGCTTTCTTT	CASNPGPSAFF
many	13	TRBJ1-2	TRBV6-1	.	TGTGCCAGCAGGCTAGGACAGTCCTATGGCTACACCTTC	CASRLGQSYGYTF
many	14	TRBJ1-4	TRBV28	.	TGTGCCAGCAGCTCCAGACCCGAGAATGAAAAACTGTTTTTT	CASSSRPENEKLFF
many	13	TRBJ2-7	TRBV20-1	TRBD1	TGCAGTGCTGGCCGACAGGGCTCCTACGAGCAGTACTTC	CSAGRQGSYEQYF
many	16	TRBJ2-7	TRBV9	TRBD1	TGTGCCAGCAGCGTAAGCTCCGGGACAGGGGCAACCGAGCAGTACTTC	CASSVSSGTGATEQYF
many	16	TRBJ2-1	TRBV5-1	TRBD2	TGCGCCAGCAGCTTGGGTCCGCGGGGGGGCTCCAATGAGCAGTTCTTC	CASSLGPRGGSNEQFF
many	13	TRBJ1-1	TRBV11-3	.	TGTGCCAGCAGCCAGGGTGGGGGCACTGAAGCTTTCTTT	CASSQGGGTEAFF
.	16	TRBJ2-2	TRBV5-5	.	TGTGCCAGCAGCTCGGCCGGGACCGTGAACACCGGGGAGCTGTTTTTT	CASSSAGTVNTGELFF
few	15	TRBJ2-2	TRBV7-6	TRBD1	TGTGCCAGCAGCTCGGACAGGGGGCTTTCCGGGGAGCTGTTTTTT	CASSSDRGLSGELFF
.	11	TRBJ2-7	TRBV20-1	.	TGCGGACTACAGGGAATGCACGAGCAGTACTTC	CGLQGMHEQYF
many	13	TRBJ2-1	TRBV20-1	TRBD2	TGCAGTGCTAGAAGCGGGGTCTACAATGAGCAGTTCTTC	CSARSGVYNEQFF
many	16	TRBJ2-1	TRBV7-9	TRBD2	TGTGCCAGCAGCGGAGAGGAACTAGCGGAGGGGTATGAGCAGTTCTTC	CASSGEELAEGYEQFF
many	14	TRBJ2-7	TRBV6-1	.	TGTGCCAGCACTCCATCCACGGGTCCTAGCGAGCAGTACTTC	CASTPSTGPSEQYF
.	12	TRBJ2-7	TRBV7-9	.	TGTGCCAGCAGCAGAGACGGGTACGAGCAGTACTTC	CASSRDGYEQYF
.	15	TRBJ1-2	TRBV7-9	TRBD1	TGTGCCAGCAGCCTACGCCAACAGGGGGTATATGGCTACACCTTC	CASSLRQQGVYGYTF
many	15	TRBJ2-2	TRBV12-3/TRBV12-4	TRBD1	TGTGCCAGCAGAACAAGGACAGGGGAAACCGGGGAGCTGTTTTTT	CASRTRTGETGELFF
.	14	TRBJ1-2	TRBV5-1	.	TGCGCCAGCAGCTCTGGGGACCGCACTATGCGCTACACCTTC	CASSSGDRTMRYTF
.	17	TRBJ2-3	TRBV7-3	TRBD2	TGTGCCAGCAGCCCCGTCTTAGTAGCGGGGGGGCAAGATACGCAGTATTTT	CASSPVLVAGGQDTQYF
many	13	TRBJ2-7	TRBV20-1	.	TGCAGTGCTAGGTGGTACGACTCCTACGAGCAGTACTTC	CSARWYDSYEQYF
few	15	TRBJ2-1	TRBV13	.	TGTGCCAGCAGCACGCGCAGGAGTGGCTACAATGAGCAGTTCTTC	CASSTRRSGYNEQFF
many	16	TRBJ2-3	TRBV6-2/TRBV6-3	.	TGTGCCAGCAGTCGTGGACAGATCCACTTCACAGATACGCAGTATTTT	CASSRGQIHFTDTQYF
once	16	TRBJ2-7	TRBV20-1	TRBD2	TGCAGTGCTCTAATCAGCGGGGGGGAGGAGATCGGCGAGCAGTACTTC	CSALISGGEEIGEQYF
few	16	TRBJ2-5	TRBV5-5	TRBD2	TGTGCCAGCAGCTTGGTACGGACTAGCGGGGGAGAGACCCAGTACTTC	CASSLVRTSGGETQYF
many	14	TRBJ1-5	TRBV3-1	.	TGTGCCAGCAGCAGCAACATCGGTAATCAGCCCCAGCATTTT	CASSSNIGNQPQHF